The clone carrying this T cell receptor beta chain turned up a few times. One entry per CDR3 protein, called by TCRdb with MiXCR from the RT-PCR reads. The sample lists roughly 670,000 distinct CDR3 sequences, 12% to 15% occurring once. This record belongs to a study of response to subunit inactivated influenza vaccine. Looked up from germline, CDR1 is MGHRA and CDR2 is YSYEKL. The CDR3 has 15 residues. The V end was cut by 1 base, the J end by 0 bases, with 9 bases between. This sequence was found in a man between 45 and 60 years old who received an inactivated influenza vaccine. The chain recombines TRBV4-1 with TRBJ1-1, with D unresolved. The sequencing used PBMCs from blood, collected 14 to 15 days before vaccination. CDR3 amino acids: CASSQGNDLNTEAFF. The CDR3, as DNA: TGCGCCAGCAGCCAAGGAAACGACCTGAACACTGAAGCTTTCTTT.